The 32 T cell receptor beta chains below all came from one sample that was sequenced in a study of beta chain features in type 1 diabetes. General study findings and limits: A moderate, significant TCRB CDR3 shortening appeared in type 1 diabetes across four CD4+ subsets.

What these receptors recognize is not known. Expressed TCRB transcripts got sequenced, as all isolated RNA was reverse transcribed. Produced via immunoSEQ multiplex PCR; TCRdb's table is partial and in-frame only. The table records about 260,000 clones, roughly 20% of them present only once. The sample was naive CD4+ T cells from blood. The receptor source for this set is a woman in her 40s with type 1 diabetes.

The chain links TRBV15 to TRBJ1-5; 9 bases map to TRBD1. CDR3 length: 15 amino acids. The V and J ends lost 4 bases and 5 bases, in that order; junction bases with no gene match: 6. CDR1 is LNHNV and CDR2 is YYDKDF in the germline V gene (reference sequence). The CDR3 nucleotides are TGTGCCACCAGCATACAGGGACAGGGTCATCAGCCCCAGCATTTT. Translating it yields CATSIQGQGHQPQHF.

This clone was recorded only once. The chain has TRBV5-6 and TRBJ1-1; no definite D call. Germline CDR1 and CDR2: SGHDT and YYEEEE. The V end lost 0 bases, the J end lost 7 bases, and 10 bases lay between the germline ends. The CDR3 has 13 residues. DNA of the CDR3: TGTGCCAGCAGCTTGGGGGATCGGGGTGAAGCTTTCTTT. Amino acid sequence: CASSLGDRGEAFF.

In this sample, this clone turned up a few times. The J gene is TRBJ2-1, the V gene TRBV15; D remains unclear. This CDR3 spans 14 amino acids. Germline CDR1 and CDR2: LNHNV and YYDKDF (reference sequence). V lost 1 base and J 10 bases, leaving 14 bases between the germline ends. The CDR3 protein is CATSRGAVGSEQFF. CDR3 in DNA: TGTGCCACCAGCAGAGGTGCCGTAGGTAGCGAGCAGTTCTTC.

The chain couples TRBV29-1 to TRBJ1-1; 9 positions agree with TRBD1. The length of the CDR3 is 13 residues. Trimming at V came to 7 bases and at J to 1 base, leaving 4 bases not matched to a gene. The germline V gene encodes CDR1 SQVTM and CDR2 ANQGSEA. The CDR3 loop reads CSGDRAGNTEAFF. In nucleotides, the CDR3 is TGCAGCGGGGACAGGGCTGGGAACACTGAAGCTTTCTTT.

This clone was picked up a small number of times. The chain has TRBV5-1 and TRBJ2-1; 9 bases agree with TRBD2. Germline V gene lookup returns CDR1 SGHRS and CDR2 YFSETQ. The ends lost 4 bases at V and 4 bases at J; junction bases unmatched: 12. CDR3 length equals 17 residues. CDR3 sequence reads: CASSPRGGGAGYNEQFF. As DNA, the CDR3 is TGCGCCAGCAGCCCGCGGGGCGGGGGGGCCGGATACAATGAGCAGTTCTTC.

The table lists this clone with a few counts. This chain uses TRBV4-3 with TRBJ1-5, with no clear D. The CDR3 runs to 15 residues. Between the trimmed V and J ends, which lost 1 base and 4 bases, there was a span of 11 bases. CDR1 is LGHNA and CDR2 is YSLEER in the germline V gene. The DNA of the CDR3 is TGCGCCAGCAGCCAAGGCGTGTCGGGGAATCAGCCCCAGCATTTT. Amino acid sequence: CASSQGVSGNQPQHF.

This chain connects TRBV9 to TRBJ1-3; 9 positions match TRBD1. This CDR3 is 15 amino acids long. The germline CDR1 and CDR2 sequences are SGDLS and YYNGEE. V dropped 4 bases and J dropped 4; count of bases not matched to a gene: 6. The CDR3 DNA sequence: TGTGCCAGCAGCTCCGGGACAGGGAAAGGAAACACCATATATTTT. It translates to CASSSGTGKGNTIYF.

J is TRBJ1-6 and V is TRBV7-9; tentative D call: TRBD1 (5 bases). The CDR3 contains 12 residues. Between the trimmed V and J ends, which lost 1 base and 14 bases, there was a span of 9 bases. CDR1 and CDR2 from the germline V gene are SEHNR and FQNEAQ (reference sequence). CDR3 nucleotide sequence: TGTGCCAGCAGCTTAGTAGGGGAGGCCCTCCACTTT. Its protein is CASSLVGEALHF.

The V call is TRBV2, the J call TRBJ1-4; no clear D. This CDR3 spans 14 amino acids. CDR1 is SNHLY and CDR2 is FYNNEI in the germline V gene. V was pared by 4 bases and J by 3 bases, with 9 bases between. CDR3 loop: CASSGGEPNEKLFF. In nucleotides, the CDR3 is TGTGCCAGCAGTGGGGGAGAGCCTAATGAAAAACTGTTTTTT.

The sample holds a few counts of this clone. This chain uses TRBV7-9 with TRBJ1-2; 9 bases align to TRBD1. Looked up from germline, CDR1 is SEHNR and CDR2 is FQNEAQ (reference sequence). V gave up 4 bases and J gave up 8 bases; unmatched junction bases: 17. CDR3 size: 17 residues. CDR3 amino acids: CASSSAGGQGTGRGYTF. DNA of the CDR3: TGTGCCAGCAGCTCCGCAGGAGGACAGGGGACCGGGCGCGGCTACACCTTC.

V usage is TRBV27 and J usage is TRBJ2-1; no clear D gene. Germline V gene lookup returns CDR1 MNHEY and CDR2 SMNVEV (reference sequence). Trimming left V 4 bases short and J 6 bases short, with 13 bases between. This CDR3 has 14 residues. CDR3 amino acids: CASSSPILLNEQFF. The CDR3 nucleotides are TGTGCCAGCAGTTCTCCTATCCTTCTCAATGAGCAGTTCTTC.

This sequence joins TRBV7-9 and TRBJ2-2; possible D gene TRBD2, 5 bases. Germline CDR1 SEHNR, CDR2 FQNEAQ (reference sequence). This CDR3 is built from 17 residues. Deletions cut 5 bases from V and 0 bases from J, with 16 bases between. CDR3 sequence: CASSHRRADSNTGELFF. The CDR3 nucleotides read TGTGCCAGCAGCCACCGGAGAGCGGACTCGAACACCGGGGAGCTGTTTTTT.

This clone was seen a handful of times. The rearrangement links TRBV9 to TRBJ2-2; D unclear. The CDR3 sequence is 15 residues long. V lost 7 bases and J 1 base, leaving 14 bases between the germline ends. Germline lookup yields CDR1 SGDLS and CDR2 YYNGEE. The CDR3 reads CASSVAALNTGELFF. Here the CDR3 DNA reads TGTGCCAGCTCCGTCGCGGCTCTGAACACCGGGGAGCTGTTTTTT.

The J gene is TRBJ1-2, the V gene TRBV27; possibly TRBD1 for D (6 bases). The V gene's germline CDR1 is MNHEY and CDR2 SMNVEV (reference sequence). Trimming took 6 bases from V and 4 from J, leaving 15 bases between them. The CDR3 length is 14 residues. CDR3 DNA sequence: TGTGCCAGCAGGACCACAGGGAGCTTCTATGGCTACACCTTC. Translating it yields CASRTTGSFYGYTF.

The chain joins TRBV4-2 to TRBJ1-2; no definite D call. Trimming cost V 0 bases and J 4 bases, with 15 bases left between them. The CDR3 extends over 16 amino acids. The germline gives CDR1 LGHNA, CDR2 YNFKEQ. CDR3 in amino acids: CASSQEVDTERYGYTF. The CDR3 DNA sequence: TGTGCCAGCAGCCAAGAGGTCGACACAGAACGCTATGGCTACACCTTC.

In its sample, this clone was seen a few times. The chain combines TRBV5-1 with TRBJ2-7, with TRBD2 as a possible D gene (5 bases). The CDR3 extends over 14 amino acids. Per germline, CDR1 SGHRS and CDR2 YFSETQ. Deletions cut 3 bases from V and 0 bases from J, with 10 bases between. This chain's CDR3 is CASSSSGASYEQYF. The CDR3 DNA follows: TGCGCCAGCAGCTCCAGCGGAGCCTCCTACGAGCAGTACTTC.

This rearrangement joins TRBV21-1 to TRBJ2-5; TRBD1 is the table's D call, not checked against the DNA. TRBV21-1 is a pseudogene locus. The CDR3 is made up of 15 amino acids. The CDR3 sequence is CASSKVGQDKETQYF. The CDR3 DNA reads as TGTGCCAGCAGCAAAGTGGGACAGGACAAGGAGACCCAGTACTTC.

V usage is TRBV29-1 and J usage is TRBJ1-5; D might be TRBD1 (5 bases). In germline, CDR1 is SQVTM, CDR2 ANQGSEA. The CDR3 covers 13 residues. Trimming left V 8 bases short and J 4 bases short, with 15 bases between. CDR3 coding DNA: TGCAGCTACAACTGGGGGGAGAATCAGCCCCAGCATTTT. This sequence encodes CSYNWGENQPQHF.

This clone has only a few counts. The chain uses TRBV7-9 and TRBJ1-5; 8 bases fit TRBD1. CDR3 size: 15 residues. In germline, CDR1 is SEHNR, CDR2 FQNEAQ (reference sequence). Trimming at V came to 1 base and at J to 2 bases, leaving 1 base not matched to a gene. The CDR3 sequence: CASSLETGGNQPQHF. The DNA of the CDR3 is TGTGCCAGCAGCTTAGAGACAGGGGGCAATCAGCCCCAGCATTTT. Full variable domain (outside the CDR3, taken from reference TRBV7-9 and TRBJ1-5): DTGVSQNPRHKITKRGQNVTFRCDPISEHNRLYWYRQTLGQGPEFLTYFQNEAQLEKSRLLSDRFSAERPKGSFSTLEIQRTEQGDSAMYLCASSLETGGNQPQHFGDGTRLSIL.

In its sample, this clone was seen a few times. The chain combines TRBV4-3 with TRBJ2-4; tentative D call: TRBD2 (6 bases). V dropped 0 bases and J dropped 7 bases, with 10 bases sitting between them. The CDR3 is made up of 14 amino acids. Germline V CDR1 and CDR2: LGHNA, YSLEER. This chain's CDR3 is CASSQESGRNIQYF. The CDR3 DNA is TGCGCCAGCAGCCAAGAGTCAGGGAGGAACATTCAGTACTTC.

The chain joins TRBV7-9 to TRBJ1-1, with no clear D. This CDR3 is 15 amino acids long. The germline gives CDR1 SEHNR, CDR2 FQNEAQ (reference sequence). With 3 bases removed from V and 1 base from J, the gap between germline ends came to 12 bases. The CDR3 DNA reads TGTGCCAGCAGCTTTGCCTTACGGTGGAACACTGAAGCTTTCTTT. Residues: CASSFALRWNTEAFF.

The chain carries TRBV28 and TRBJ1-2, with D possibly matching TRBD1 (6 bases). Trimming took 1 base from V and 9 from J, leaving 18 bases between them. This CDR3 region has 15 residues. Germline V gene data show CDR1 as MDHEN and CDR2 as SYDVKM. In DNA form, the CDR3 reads TGTGCCAGCAGTTTATTATTTGGACAGCCTTCCCGCTACACCTTC. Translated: CASSLLFGQPSRYTF.

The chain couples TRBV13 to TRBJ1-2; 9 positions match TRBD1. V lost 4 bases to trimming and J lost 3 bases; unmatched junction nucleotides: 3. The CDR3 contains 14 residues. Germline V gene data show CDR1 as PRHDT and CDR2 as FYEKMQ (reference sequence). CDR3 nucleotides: TGTGCCAGCAGCTCACAGGGGGCAGACTATGGCTACACCTTC. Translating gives CASSSQGADYGYTF.

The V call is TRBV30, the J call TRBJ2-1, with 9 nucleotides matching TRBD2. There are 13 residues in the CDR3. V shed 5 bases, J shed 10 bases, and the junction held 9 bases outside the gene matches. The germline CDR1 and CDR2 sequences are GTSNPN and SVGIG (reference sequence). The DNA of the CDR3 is TGTGCCTGGGGAAATAGCGGGGGCGGAGAGCAGTTCTTC. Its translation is CAWGNSGGGEQFF.

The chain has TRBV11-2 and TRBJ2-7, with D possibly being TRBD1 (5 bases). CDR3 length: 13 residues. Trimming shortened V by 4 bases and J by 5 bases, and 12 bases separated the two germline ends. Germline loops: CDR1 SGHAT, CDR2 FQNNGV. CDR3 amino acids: CASSSQGWNEQYF. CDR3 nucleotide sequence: TGTGCCAGCAGCTCGCAGGGTTGGAACGAGCAGTACTTC.

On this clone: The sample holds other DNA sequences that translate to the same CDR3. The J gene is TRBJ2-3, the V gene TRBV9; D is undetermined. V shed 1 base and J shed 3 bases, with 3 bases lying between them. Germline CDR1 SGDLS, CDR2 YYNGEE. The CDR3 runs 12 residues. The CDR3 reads CASSVQTDTQYF. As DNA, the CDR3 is TGTGCCAGCAGCGTACAGACAGATACGCAGTATTTT.

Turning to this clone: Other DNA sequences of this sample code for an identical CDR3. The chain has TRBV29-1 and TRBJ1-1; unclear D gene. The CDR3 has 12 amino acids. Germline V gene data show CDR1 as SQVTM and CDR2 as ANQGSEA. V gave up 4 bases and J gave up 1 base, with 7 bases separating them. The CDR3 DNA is TGCAGCGTTGGACATCCGAACACTGAAGCTTTCTTT. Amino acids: CSVGHPNTEAFF.

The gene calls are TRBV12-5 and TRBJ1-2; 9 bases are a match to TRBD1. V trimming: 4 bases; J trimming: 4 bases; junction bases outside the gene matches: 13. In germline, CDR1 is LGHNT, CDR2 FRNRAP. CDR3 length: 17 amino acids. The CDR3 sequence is CASGYGTGSFRGYGYTF. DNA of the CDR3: TGTGCTAGTGGTTACGGGACAGGGTCCTTCCGGGGCTATGGCTACACCTTC.

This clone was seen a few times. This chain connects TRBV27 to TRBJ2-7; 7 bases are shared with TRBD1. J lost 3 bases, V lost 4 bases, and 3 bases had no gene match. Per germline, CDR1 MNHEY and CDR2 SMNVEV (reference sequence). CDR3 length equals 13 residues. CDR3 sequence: CASSSRDSYEQYF. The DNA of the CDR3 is TGTGCCAGCAGTTCCCGGGACAGCTACGAGCAGTACTTC.

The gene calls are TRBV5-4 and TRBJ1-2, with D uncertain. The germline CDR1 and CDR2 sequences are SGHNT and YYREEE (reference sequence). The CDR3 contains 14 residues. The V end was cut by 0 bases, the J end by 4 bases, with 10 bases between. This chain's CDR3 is CASSLDGSIYGYTF. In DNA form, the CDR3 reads TGTGCCAGCAGCTTGGACGGGTCCATCTATGGCTACACCTTC.

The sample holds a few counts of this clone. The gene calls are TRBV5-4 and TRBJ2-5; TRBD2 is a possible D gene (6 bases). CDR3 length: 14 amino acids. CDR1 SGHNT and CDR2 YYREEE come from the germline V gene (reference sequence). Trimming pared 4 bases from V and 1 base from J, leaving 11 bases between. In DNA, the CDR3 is TGTGCCAGCAGCCCGCGGGACTTCCAAGAGACCCAGTACTTC. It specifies CASSPRDFQETQYF.

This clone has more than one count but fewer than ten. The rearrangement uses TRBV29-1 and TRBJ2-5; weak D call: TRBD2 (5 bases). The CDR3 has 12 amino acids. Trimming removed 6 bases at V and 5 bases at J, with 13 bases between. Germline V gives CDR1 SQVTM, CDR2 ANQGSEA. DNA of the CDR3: TGCAGCGTCCGAGGGTCGGGGGAGACCCAGTACTTC. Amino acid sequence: CSVRGSGETQYF.